This TCR beta chain comes out of a study of cytomegalovirus exposure and HLA in healthy donors. Looking at the study overall: HLA-typed donors contributed some 87 million unique TCRs, which were held in an early data release.

Notes on this clone: Its target is not known.

The CDR3 has 15 residues. Deletions cut 3 bases from V and 3 bases from J, with 14 bases between. CDR1 and CDR2 (germline): LNHDA, SQIVND (reference sequence). The PCR had 60 Vbeta and 13 Jbeta primers. Per the original methods: In a later analysis, about 12 million of approximately 81 million unique beta chains occurred in at least two donors. Clones were read by immunoSEQ multiplex PCR, and TCRdb kept only the in-frame ones, dropping some. D and trimming were read from the DNA, whereas the V and J calls and clone size are those reported in that table. Counted here are 150,000 to 200,000 clones, 75% to 85% occurring once; the ten biggest clones make up roughly 5.2%. Study conclusions and caveats: Through in vitro validation, a few CMV-associated chains were shown to be specific for CMV antigens.

Sequenced sample: PBMCs. V gene TRBV19 combines with J gene TRBJ2-5; the D is unclear. The sequence came from a woman aged 18-30 years in good health and CMV-seropositive. The CDR3 DNA reads as TGTGCCAGTAGTATGAGAGCCCACAGAGAAGAGACCCAGTACTTC. It yields the protein CASSMRAHREETQYF.